This T cell receptor (beta chain) was identified in a study of vaccination and CD4 T cells after COVID-19. Study background: All convalescent patients were nasal swab PCR positive for SARS-CoV-2; about 9 had mild and one severe disease.

The study, taken as a whole, reports: Convalescent patients' vaccine-specific clones were spike mono-reactive in 304 of 307 cases.

Documented treatment: roughly ten-day PBMC culture with coronavirus spike peptide pools or control peptides (ViraFEST assay). After expanding antigen-specific T cells with peptide pools, ViraFEST sequenced their TCRs. As regards this clonotype: The antigen remains undetermined.

Trimming shortened V by 6 bases and J by 2 bases, and 13 bases separated the two germline ends. Germline lookup yields CDR1 SNHLY and CDR2 FYNNEI. The CDR3 consists of 14 residues. Sequenced with the Oncomine TCR Beta short-read assay was DNA taken from cultured CD4+ T cells. Each CDR3 protein gets one entry after TCRdb re-called the PCR reads with MiXCR. The repertoire holds tens of thousands of distinct CDR3 sequences, with about 39% as singletons. The rearrangement joins TRBV2 to TRBJ1-1; D is undetermined. The sequence derives from a human donor who had recovered from COVID-19. Source material: CD4+ T cells from blood, cultured in vitro. The CDR3: CASRGLRGNTEAFF. The CDR3 DNA is TGTGCCAGCAGGGGCCTACGGGGAAACACTGAAGCTTTCTTT. The full variable domain, with the rest looked up from reference TRBV2 and TRBJ1-1, is EPEVTQTPSHQVTQMGQEVILRCVPISNHLYFYWYRQILGQKVEFLVSFYNNEISEKSEIFDDQFSVERPDGSNFTLKIRSTKLEDSAMYFCASRGLRGNTEAFFGQGTRLTVV.